This entry concerns a single T cell receptor beta chain. How the authors handled the data: Cell counts per sample came from amplifying reference gene primers. Data came from immunoSEQ multiplex PCR; TCRdb stores just in-frame clones and leaves some out. V, J and clone size reflect that table, while D and trimming were determined from the DNA. The data contain hundreds of thousands of clones, about 90% of them seen just once; the ten biggest clones take up over 6%. This specimen comes from a study of blood T cell repertoires in COVID-19. From germline, CDR1 is SGHNT and CDR2 YENEEA. Trimming took 7 bases from V and 2 from J, leaving 12 bases between them. CDR3 length: 13 amino acids.

The receptor was isolated from a woman aged 45-65 years with COVID-19, enrolled during active disease. Specimen: peripheral blood. The gene calls are TRBV11-3 and TRBJ2-7; possible D gene TRBD2, 6 bases. The CDR3, as DNA: TGTGCCAGCAATCCCGGGGAGGCCTACGAGCAGTACTTC. Amino acid sequence: CASNPGEAYEQYF.